A selection of T cell receptor beta chains follows, all from one sample in a study of T cell responses to AZD1222 COVID-19 vaccine. Sequenced by immunoSEQ multiplex PCR; TCRdb stores in-frame clones only, minus some. The top ten clones hold approximately 19% of a sample with 90,000 to 110,000 clones, about 88% of them seen once. The sequencing used peripheral blood, collected on day 0 of AZD1222 vaccination. These receptors came from an adult in good health. The CDR3 runs from the conserved cysteine through the conserved F or W. Each record gives: V gene, J gene, D gene, clone size, CDR3 DNA, CDR3 protein. D genes are given only for firm matches. A clone size is listed for some rows: how often the clone was seen (once, few, many), or a class if it is expanded.

V: TRBV7-2
J: TRBJ2-5
D: .
size: .
DNA: TGTGCCAGCAGCCGGGACCATCTCCAAGAGACCCAGTACTTC
CDR3: CASSRDHLQETQYF

V: TRBV28
J: TRBJ1-1
D: .
size: .
DNA: TGTGCCAGCAGTTTAAACCCTCGACGGGCGAACACTGAAGCTTTCTTT
CDR3: CASSLNPRRANTEAFF

V: TRBV19
J: TRBJ1-1
D: TRBD1
size: .
DNA: TGTGCCAGTAGTGTGACAGGGGTGGAAACTGAAGCTTTCTTT
CDR3: CASSVTGVETEAFF

V: TRBV20-1
J: TRBJ2-7
D: .
size: .
DNA: TGCAGTGCTAGTCCCAGCTCAGGGGCATACGAGCAGTACTTC
CDR3: CSASPSSGAYEQYF

V: TRBV28
J: TRBJ2-1
D: .
size: .
DNA: TGTGCCAGCACCACGCTCTATGAGCAGTTCTTC
CDR3: CASTTLYEQFF

V: TRBV7-2
J: TRBJ1-2
D: TRBD1
size: .
DNA: TGTGCCAGCAGCTTGTACCCCGGGACAGGGACTAGGTATGGCTACACCTTC
CDR3: CASSLYPGTGTRYGYTF

V: TRBV25-1
J: TRBJ1-5
D: TRBD1
size: few
DNA: TGTGCCAGCAGTGCTCCAGGGGGGCAGCCCCAGCATTTT
CDR3: CASSAPGGQPQHF

V: TRBV28
J: TRBJ1-2
D: .
size: .
DNA: TGTGCCAGCAGTACCTTATATGGCTACACCTTC
CDR3: CASSTLYGYTF

V: TRBV19
J: TRBJ2-1
D: .
size: .
DNA: TGTGCCAGTAGTATGTGGTACAATGAGCAGTTCTTC
CDR3: CASSMWYNEQFF

V: TRBV12-3/TRBV12-4
J: TRBJ2-2
D: TRBD2
size: .
DNA: TGTGCCAGCAGTTTAGGGGAGGGCGGGGAGCTGTTTTTT
CDR3: CASSLGEGGELFF

V: TRBV15
J: TRBJ1-2
D: .
size: .
DNA: TGTGCCACCAGCAGAGAAGGGAAACCAAACTATGGCTACACCTTC
CDR3: CATSREGKPNYGYTF

V: TRBV2
J: TRBJ1-6
D: TRBD1
size: .
DNA: TGTGCCAGCAGGGACAGGCGCCAAACGAGGAATTCACCCCTCCACTTT
CDR3: CASRDRRQTRNSPLHF

V: TRBV6-5
J: TRBJ2-4
D: .
size: .
DNA: TGTGCCAGCAGTTACACAGCAACTCTAGCCAAAAACATTCAGTACTTC
CDR3: CASSYTATLAKNIQYF

V: TRBV14
J: TRBJ1-1
D: TRBD1
size: once
DNA: TGTGCCAGCAGCCAAGTGGAGGGGGCACATATGAACACTGAAGCTTTCTTT
CDR3: CASSQVEGAHMNTEAFF

V: TRBV15
J: TRBJ1-4
D: TRBD1
size: .
DNA: TGTGCCACCAGCAGGGACAGGGGGGCCGCTAATGAAAAACTGTTTTTT
CDR3: CATSRDRGAANEKLFF

V: TRBV19
J: TRBJ1-6
D: .
size: .
DNA: TGTGCCAGTAACGGAATCTCCTATAATTCACCCCTCCACTTT
CDR3: CASNGISYNSPLHF

V: TRBV5-1
J: TRBJ2-7
D: .
size: .
DNA: TGCGCCAGCAGCCGGGACAACACATACGGCGAGCAGTACTTC
CDR3: CASSRDNTYGEQYF

V: TRBV4-3
J: TRBJ2-1
D: TRBD1
size: .
DNA: TGCGCCAGCAGCCGAGGGACAGGGGGCAATGAGCAGTTCTTC
CDR3: CASSRGTGGNEQFF

V: TRBV10-3
J: TRBJ2-7
D: .
size: .
DNA: TGTGCCATCAGTGAGGGAGCCTACGAGCAGTACTTC
CDR3: CAISEGAYEQYF

V: TRBV3-1/TRBV3-2
J: TRBJ2-2
D: .
size: .
DNA: TGTGCCAGCAGCCAATTACCCTCGGGGGTACCAAGGAACACCGGGGAGCTGTTTTTT
CDR3: CASSQLPSGVPRNTGELFF

V: TRBV2
J: TRBJ2-3
D: TRBD1
size: .
DNA: TGTGCCAGCAGTGAACCGACAGGGGTGGCAGATACGCAGTATTTT
CDR3: CASSEPTGVADTQYF

V: TRBV9
J: TRBJ1-2
D: .
size: once
DNA: TGTGCCAGCAGCGCCCGGACCCGGCAGACCGGGGGCTACACCTTC
CDR3: CASSARTRQTGGYTF

V: TRBV19
J: TRBJ2-1
D: .
size: .
DNA: TGTGCCAGTAGTGGGGGACCATCCTACAATGAGCAGTTCTTC
CDR3: CASSGGPSYNEQFF

V: TRBV7-3
J: TRBJ1-1
D: TRBD1
size: .
DNA: TGTGCCAGCAGCGCAGGACAGGGGAACACTGAAGCTTTCTTT
CDR3: CASSAGQGNTEAFF

V: TRBV9
J: TRBJ1-1
D: TRBD1
size: .
DNA: TGTGCCAGCAGCGCCACAGGGGTAATGAACACTGAAGCTTTCTTT
CDR3: CASSATGVMNTEAFF

V: TRBV27
J: TRBJ1-6
D: TRBD1
size: .
DNA: TGTGCCAGCACCAGGGGGACGGGGCCTTCCCCCCTCCACTTT
CDR3: CASTRGTGPSPLHF

V: TRBV7-9
J: TRBJ1-5
D: .
size: few
DNA: TGTGCCAGCAGCTTCGACAGTAGCAATCAGCCCCAGCATTTT
CDR3: CASSFDSSNQPQHF

V: TRBV24-1
J: TRBJ1-2
D: .
size: .
DNA: TGTGCCACCAGTGATACGAGATCCGGGGTGGAGGGCTACACCTTC
CDR3: CATSDTRSGVEGYTF

V: TRBV7-9
J: TRBJ2-1
D: TRBD1
size: .
DNA: TGTGCCAGCAGCTTAGCGAGGACAGGGGGCCGCGAGCAGTTCTTC
CDR3: CASSLARTGGREQFF

V: TRBV6-2/TRBV6-3
J: TRBJ1-6
D: TRBD1
size: .
DNA: TGTGCCAGCAGTTGGGACAGCTTCAGGTCACCCCTCCACTTT
CDR3: CASSWDSFRSPLHF

V: TRBV5-1
J: TRBJ2-7
D: .
size: .
DNA: TGCGCCAGCAGCCACCGGGATAACGTATACTACGAGCAGTACTTC
CDR3: CASSHRDNVYYEQYF

V: TRBV12-5
J: TRBJ2-5
D: TRBD2
size: .
DNA: TGTGCTAGTGGTTCCGGGGGACTAGCGGTGCAAGAGACCCAGTACTTC
CDR3: CASGSGGLAVQETQYF

V: TRBV5-1
J: TRBJ2-7
D: .
size: .
DNA: TGCGCCAGCAGCCTACAGGGAGCTGCGGTATTATCCTACGAGCAGTACTTC
CDR3: CASSLQGAAVLSYEQYF

V: TRBV6-6
J: TRBJ2-1
D: .
size: .
DNA: TGTGCCAGCAACCTGGAGGGAGGATACAATGAGCAGTTCTTC
CDR3: CASNLEGGYNEQFF

V: TRBV9
J: TRBJ2-5
D: .
size: .
DNA: TGTGCCAGCAGCGTAGGTGCGAAAGAGACCCAGTACTTC
CDR3: CASSVGAKETQYF

V: TRBV14
J: TRBJ2-5
D: TRBD2
size: .
DNA: TGTGCCAGCAGCCCGGGACTAGCGGGGGTGGCAGAGACCCAGTACTTC
CDR3: CASSPGLAGVAETQYF

V: TRBV19
J: TRBJ1-3
D: .
size: .
DNA: TGTGCCAGTAGTATGCTCAGGGACCACTACTCTGGAAACACCATATATTTT
CDR3: CASSMLRDHYSGNTIYF

V: TRBV4-3
J: TRBJ2-1
D: .
size: once
DNA: TGCGCCAGCAGCCAAGATAGCGGTGTCACCTACAATGAGCAGTTCTTC
CDR3: CASSQDSGVTYNEQFF

V: TRBV4-2
J: TRBJ2-1
D: TRBD2
size: .
DNA: TGTGCCAGCAGCCAAGGGTTAGCGGGACTAGTCAACAATGAGCAGTTCTTC
CDR3: CASSQGLAGLVNNEQFF

V: TRBV28
J: TRBJ2-2
D: TRBD1
size: .
DNA: TGTGCCAGCAGTTTCCCCCGGACAGGGGGCACGAGGACCGGGGAGCTGTTTTTT
CDR3: CASSFPRTGGTRTGELFF

V: TRBV9
J: TRBJ1-2
D: .
size: .
DNA: TGTGCCAGCAGCGTAGGGGGGGACATGGTCTATGGCTACACCTTC
CDR3: CASSVGGDMVYGYTF

V: TRBV7-9
J: TRBJ2-3
D: .
size: .
DNA: TGTGCCAGCAGCGGACGGGACGGGCCAGATACGCAGTATTTT
CDR3: CASSGRDGPDTQYF

V: TRBV6-5
J: TRBJ2-3
D: TRBD2
size: .
DNA: TGTGCCAGCAGTTACGAAGCGGGGGCCACAGATACGCAGTATTTT
CDR3: CASSYEAGATDTQYF

V: TRBV11-3
J: TRBJ2-1
D: .
size: .
DNA: TGTGCCAGCAGCTCCGCCTCAGGGGTCTCCCGTACTGAGCAGTTCTTC
CDR3: CASSSASGVSRTEQFF

V: TRBV5-4
J: TRBJ1-1
D: TRBD1
size: .
DNA: TGTGCCAGCAGCTTAGTGGGCAGGGGGCCTACTGAAGCTTTCTTT
CDR3: CASSLVGRGPTEAFF

V: TRBV3-1/TRBV3-2
J: TRBJ1-5
D: .
size: .
DNA: TGTGCCAGCAGCCAAACGGGGATGCAGCCCCAGCATTTT
CDR3: CASSQTGMQPQHF

V: TRBV28
J: TRBJ1-5
D: .
size: .
DNA: TGTGCCAGCAGTTTGGGGACGGGCAATCAGCCCCAGCATTTT
CDR3: CASSLGTGNQPQHF

V: TRBV6-5
J: TRBJ1-2
D: .
size: .
DNA: TGTGCCAGCACTACCCAGGGTGGGGGAAACTATGGCTACACCTTC
CDR3: CASTTQGGGNYGYTF

V: TRBV5-5
J: TRBJ1-1
D: .
size: .
DNA: TGTGCCAGCAGCTTGGCCTTCCAGAACACTGAAGCTTTCTTT
CDR3: CASSLAFQNTEAFF

V: TRBV6-5
J: TRBJ1-1
D: TRBD1
size: .
DNA: TGTGCCAGCAGCCTGGACAGGACCTTCACTGAAGCTTTCTTT
CDR3: CASSLDRTFTEAFF

V: TRBV19
J: TRBJ1-1
D: .
size: .
DNA: TGTGCCAGTAGTCGGAGAAAAACTGAAGCTTTCTTT
CDR3: CASSRRKTEAFF

V: TRBV29-1
J: TRBJ1-2
D: .
size: .
DNA: TGCAGCGTTGAAGAAGGTCAGGGCTCGGTCTATGGCTACACCTTC
CDR3: CSVEEGQGSVYGYTF

V: TRBV27
J: TRBJ1-3
D: .
size: once
DNA: TGTGCCAGCAGTTTCACGCAGGGGAACACCATATATTTT
CDR3: CASSFTQGNTIYF

V: TRBV5-1
J: TRBJ2-3
D: .
size: .
DNA: TGCGCCAGCAGCTTGGTAACAGGGATGGGCACAGATACGCAGTATTTT
CDR3: CASSLVTGMGTDTQYF

V: TRBV19
J: TRBJ1-5
D: .
size: .
DNA: TGTGCCAGCAGGGCGGGGCAGAATAGCAATCAGCCCCAGCATTTT
CDR3: CASRAGQNSNQPQHF